The 24 T cell receptor beta chains listed next were all sequenced from one sample in a study of T cells in tumors after PD-1 blockade. Only in-frame clones appear in the TCRdb table, and some are missing; sequencing was by immunoSEQ multiplex PCR. The data contain over 10,000 clones, roughly three fifths of them singletons. Sequenced material: tumor tissue, taken before anti-PD-1 treatment. The receptor source for this set is a human donor with basal cell carcinoma.

This clone came up a few times. This chain joins TRBV28 and TRBJ1-5, with 7 bases fitting TRBD1. The CDR3 length is 16 residues. CDR1 and CDR2 (germline): MDHEN, SYDVKM. The V and J ends lost 3 bases and 3 bases, in that order; junction bases with no gene match: 8. The CDR3 DNA reads TGTGCCAGCAGTTTCCCATTCGACAGGGCCAATCAGCCCCAGCATTTT. It translates to CASSFPFDRANQPQHF.

The chain joins TRBV21-1 to TRBJ1-5; the table's D call, TRBD1, has no DNA check behind it. TRBV21-1 is deemed a pseudogene. The CDR3 is 15 amino acids. This CDR3 reads CASSNRQGSNQPQHF. CDR3 DNA: TGTGCCAGCAGCAACCGGCAGGGGAGCAATCAGCCCCAGCATTTT.

Turning to this clone: Germline and junction disagree at one end, which may indicate a read error. This sample also contains other DNA sequences that code for the same CDR3. The rearrangement uses TRBV7-8 and TRBJ1-5; a weak D match, TRBD1 (5 bases). This CDR3 spans 14 amino acids. CDR1 and CDR2 (germline): SGHVS, FQNEAQ. Here the CDR3 reads CASSLEGRGQPQHF. In DNA form, the CDR3 reads TGTGCTAGCAGCTTAGAGGGGCGGGGACAGCCCCAGCATTTT.

This chain uses TRBV4-3 with TRBJ2-7; TRBD1 is a possible D gene (6 bases). The CDR3 spans 15 residues. Trimming removed 0 bases at V and 7 bases at J, with 16 bases between. Germline assignment: CDR1 LGHNA and CDR2 YSLEER. CDR3 nucleotide sequence: TGCGCCAGCAGCCAAGACGGGACACCCCGGGATGAGCAGTACTTC. Residues: CASSQDGTPRDEQYF.

The rearrangement joins TRBV5-6 to TRBJ2-3; D unresolved. The V gene's germline CDR1 is SGHDT and CDR2 YYEEEE. The CDR3 has 13 amino acids. V was pared by 1 base and J by 1 base, with 4 bases between. The chain's CDR3 is CASSLIGTDTQYF. In DNA, the CDR3 is TGTGCCAGCAGCTTGATCGGCACAGATACGCAGTATTTT. The whole variable domain, remainder taken from reference TRBV5-6 and TRBJ2-3, is DAGVTQSPTHLIKTRGQQVTLRCSPKSGHDTVSWYQQALGQGPQFIFQYYEEEERQRGNFPDRFSGHQFPNYSSELNVNALLLGDSALYLCASSLIGTDTQYFGPGTRLTVL.

This clone was seen a few times. The J gene is TRBJ1-1, the V gene TRBV6-1; D unclear. The V end was cut by 3 bases, the J end by 1 base, with 15 bases between. Germline values: CDR1 MNHNS, CDR2 SASEGT. CDR3 length: 16 amino acids. In DNA form, the CDR3 reads TGTGCCAGCAGTGAGAGGGCCCAGGCAAGGAACACTGAAGCTTTCTTT. It encodes CASSERAQARNTEAFF.

The DNA of the CDR3 is TGTGCCAGCAGTCAAACAGTGAACACTGAAGCTTTCTTT. It specifies CASSQTVNTEAFF. The chain couples TRBV6-5 to TRBJ1-1; no firm D call. V gave up 5 bases and J gave up 0 bases, with 7 bases separating them. Germline values: CDR1 MNHEY, CDR2 SVGAGI. CDR3 length: 13 amino acids.

This chain links TRBV18 with TRBJ2-3, with TRBD2 identical over 9 bases. Per the germline V gene, CDR1 is KGHSH and CDR2 is LQKENI. J was trimmed by 0 bases and V by 3 bases; bases with no gene match: 4. The CDR3 runs to 16 residues. The CDR3 loop is CASSPQRGDSTDTQYF. CDR3 nucleotide sequence: TGTGCCAGCTCACCCCAGCGGGGGGACAGCACAGATACGCAGTATTTT.

The genes are TRBV14 and TRBJ2-1; perhaps TRBD2 as D (6 bases). The CDR3 contains 15 residues. V was shortened by 4 bases and J by 2 bases, with 12 bases between the two germline ends. Germline V CDR1 and CDR2: SGHDN, FVKESK. CDR3 in DNA: TGTGCCAGCAGCCCTGGAGTAGCGGCCTACAATGAGCAGTTCTTC. Translated, it gives CASSPGVAAYNEQFF. The complete variable domain, with remaining parts taken from reference TRBV14 and TRBJ2-1, reads EAGVTQFPSHSVIEKGQTVTLRCDPISGHDNLYWYRRVMGKEIKFLLHFVKESKQDESGMPNNRFLAERTGGTYSTLKVQPAELEDSGVYFCASSPGVAAYNEQFFGPGTRLTVL.

CDR3 bases: TGTGCCTACCGGACTAGCGGGAGACGTGGCAATGAGCAGTTCTTC. It codes for CAYRTSGRRGNEQFF. The rearrangement uses TRBV30 and TRBJ2-1; 13 nucleotides agree with TRBD2. CDR3 length: 15 residues. V lost 7 bases and J lost 6; bases outside the gene matches: 9. CDR1 is GTSNPN, CDR2 SVGIG, per germline (reference sequence).

The genes are TRBV12-3 or TRBV12-4 and TRBJ2-2; tentative D call: TRBD2 (5 bases). Deletions cut 8 bases from V and 7 bases from J, with 14 bases between. The CDR3 runs to 13 residues. CDR3 sequence: CASQAGVVGELFF. CDR3 nucleotides: TGTGCCAGCCAGGCCGGGGTGGTCGGGGAGCTGTTTTTT.

The genes are TRBV5-8 and TRBJ1-1; 7 bases line up with TRBD1. Germline V gene sequence: CDR1 SGHTS, CDR2 YDEGEE. The CDR3 runs 14 residues. J gave up 5 bases and V 1 base, and 5 bases lay outside the gene matches. Written as DNA, the CDR3 is TGTGCCAGCAGCTTGCCACTACAGGGGACTGAAGCTTTCTTT. It translates to CASSLPLQGTEAFF.

The chain couples TRBV7-9 to TRBJ2-7; 9 bases fit TRBD1. J gave up 0 bases and V 5 bases, and 5 bases lay outside the gene matches. The germline CDR1 and CDR2 sequences are SEHNR and FQNEAQ (reference sequence). The CDR3 spans 15 residues. As DNA, the CDR3 is TGTGCCAGCAGCGCACCGGGACAGGGCTCCTACGAGCAGTACTTC. Translation gives CASSAPGQGSYEQYF.

This chain joins TRBV6-1 and TRBJ1-6; D might be TRBD1 (5 bases). CDR3 length equals 12 residues. The V end was cut by 5 bases, the J end by 18 bases, with 17 bases between. Per germline, CDR1 MNHNS and CDR2 SASEGT. The CDR3 loop reads CASSSSTGGCHF. DNA of the CDR3: TGTGCCAGCAGTTCTTCTACCGGGGGGTGCCACTTT.

This chain links TRBV3-1 (or the pseudogene TRBV3-2) with TRBJ1-5; no clear D. V lost 3 bases and J lost 0, with 18 bases in between. The CDR3 runs 18 residues. Germline lookup yields CDR1 LGHDT and CDR2 YNNKEL (reference sequence). CDR3 loop: CASSHLRKRLYSNQPQHF. DNA of the CDR3: TGTGCCAGCAGCCACCTACGGAAGAGACTTTATAGCAATCAGCCCCAGCATTTT.

The chain employs TRBV19 and TRBJ2-5; TRBD2 might be the D (5 bases). Trimming stripped 7 bases from V and 1 base from J, with 13 bases between. The V gene's germline CDR1 is LNHDA and CDR2 SQIVND (reference sequence). The CDR3 sequence is 14 residues long. The CDR3 nucleotides read TGTGCCAGTAACGGGCATCTAGCCCAAGAGACCCAGTACTTC. This codes for CASNGHLAQETQYF.

This clone was found a few times. V is TRBV24-1 and J is TRBJ1-5; the D gene is possibly TRBD1 (5 bases). From germline, CDR1 is KGHDR and CDR2 SFDVKD. V was trimmed by 5 bases and J by 13 bases, leaving 11 bases between them. This CDR3 contains 11 residues. Here the CDR3 reads CATSGGGMQHF. CDR3 nucleotides: TGTGCCACCAGTGGGGGCGGAATGCAGCATTTT.

J is TRBJ2-7 and V is TRBV11-3, with a possible D match to TRBD2 (6 bases). Germline loops: CDR1 SGHNT, CDR2 YENEEA. Trimming left V 5 bases short and J 2 bases short, with 10 bases between. This CDR3 spans 13 amino acids. CDR3 sequence (DNA): TGTGCCAGCAGCGCGGGACTCCCCTACGAGCAGTACTTC. This sequence encodes CASSAGLPYEQYF. Looking up the rest from reference TRBV11-3 and TRBJ2-7 gives the full variable domain: EAGVVQSPRYKIIEKKQPVAFWCNPISGHNTLYWYLQNLGQGPELLIRYENEEAVDDSQLPKDRFSAERLKGVDSTLKIQPAELGDSAVYLCASSAGLPYEQYFGPGTRLTVT.

This rearrangement joins TRBV5-1 to TRBJ2-7; 9 nucleotides align to TRBD1. The germline V gene has CDR1 SGHRS and CDR2 YFSETQ. The CDR3 length is 14 residues. J lost 3 bases, V lost 4 bases, and 5 bases had no gene match. The CDR3 reads CASSAEDRGYEQYF. CDR3 coding DNA: TGCGCCAGCAGCGCGGAGGACAGGGGCTACGAGCAGTACTTC.

In regard to this clone: The sample holds other DNA sequences that translate to the same CDR3. J is TRBJ2-3 and V is TRBV29-1; a weak D match, TRBD2 (6 bases). CDR3 length equals 14 residues. Trimming stripped 4 bases from V and 0 bases from J, with 11 bases between. CDR1 is SQVTM and CDR2 is ANQGSEA in the germline V gene. The CDR3 loop is CSVGSGTSTDTQYF. The CDR3 nucleotides are TGCAGCGTTGGAAGTGGGACTAGCACAGATACGCAGTATTTT.

V gene TRBV5-8 combines with J gene TRBJ2-3; 7 nucleotides align to TRBD1. This CDR3 has 16 amino acids. The germline V gene encodes CDR1 SGHTS and CDR2 YDEGEE. V shed 1 base, J shed 0 bases, and the junction held 5 bases outside the gene matches. Written as DNA, the CDR3 is TGTGCCAGCAGCTTGTCTCAGGGGGTTAGCACAGATACGCAGTATTTT. Translation: CASSLSQGVSTDTQYF.

This chain links TRBV6-5 with TRBJ1-1; no definite D call. This CDR3 has 12 residues. CDR1 is MNHEY, CDR2 SVGAGI, per germline. The V and J ends lost 6 bases and 1 base respectively, with 6 bases between them. The CDR3 sequence is CASRMSNTEAFF. DNA of the CDR3: TGTGCCAGCAGAATGTCGAACACTGAAGCTTTCTTT.

The rearrangement joins TRBV29-1 to TRBJ1-4; no definite D call. Trimming took off 7 bases at V and 8 bases at J, with 17 bases between the two ends. Germline V gene data show CDR1 as SQVTM and CDR2 as ANQGSEA. The CDR3 extends over 13 amino acids. This CDR3 reads CSGVERATEKLFF. In DNA form, the CDR3 reads TGCAGCGGAGTGGAGAGGGCGACCGAAAAACTGTTTTTT.

The chain joins TRBV5-1 to TRBJ1-1, with TRBD1 identical over 9 bases. Germline V CDR1 and CDR2: SGHRS, YFSETQ. The length of the CDR3 is 15 residues. The J segment lost 5 bases and the V segment lost 0 bases, leaving 5 bases of the junction unmatched. The CDR3, as DNA: TGCGCCAGCAGCTTGGAGACAGGGGGGAGGACTGAAGCTTTCTTT. This encodes CASSLETGGRTEAFF.